Following are 8 T cell receptor beta chains from one sample sequenced in a study of CD8 T cells in Susac syndrome. Reverse transcription of about 0.5 to 1 ug RNA used random hexamers. TCRdb recomputed calls from the immunoSEQ multiplex PCR reads with MiXCR, one row per CDR3 protein. Among about 200,000 distinct CDR3 sequences listed, 90% to 95% were seen once. Input material: CD4+ T cells from PBMCs. These TCRs come from a human donor with multiple sclerosis.

J is TRBJ2-7 and V is TRBV3-1; possibly TRBD2 for D (5 bases). Germline V gene sequence: CDR1 LGHDT, CDR2 YNNKEL (reference sequence). The V end lost 2 bases, the J end lost 7 bases, and 15 bases lay between the germline ends. The CDR3 is 14 amino acids. This chain's CDR3 is CASSQTRLLGEQYF. In nucleotides, the CDR3 is TGTGCCAGCAGCCAAACCCGACTACTCGGGGAGCAGTACTTC.

The chain links TRBV5-1 to TRBJ1-2, with D possibly TRBD1 on 5 matching bases. The CDR3 is 17 amino acids. Germline V gives CDR1 SGHRS, CDR2 YFSETQ. V was clipped by 4 bases and J by 6 bases, with 25 bases between them. CDR3: CASSPGRGSVDSHGYTF. In DNA, the CDR3 is TGCGCCAGCAGCCCGGGACGCGGGTCGGTCGACTCACATGGCTACACCTTC.

The gene calls are TRBV27 and TRBJ2-1; D is uncertain. The length of the CDR3 is 14 residues. CDR1 and CDR2 (germline): MNHEY, SMNVEV (reference sequence). Trimming took off 6 bases at V and 0 bases at J, with 9 bases between the two ends. The CDR3 DNA sequence: TGTGCCAGCAGGTTAGGGCCCTCCTACAATGAGCAGTTCTTC. Translating gives CASRLGPSYNEQFF.

This clonotype was seen a handful of times. The chain couples TRBV12-3 or TRBV12-4 to TRBJ2-7; TRBD1 is a possible D gene (5 bases). The V gene lost 4 bases and the J gene lost 7 bases, with 11 bases spanning the gap. The CDR3 runs to 12 residues. CDR3 in amino acids: CASSSVGVEQYF. In DNA, the CDR3 is TGTGCCAGCAGTTCGGTAGGGGTGGAGCAGTACTTC.

This clonotype appeared a single time. The chain links TRBV7-9 to TRBJ2-1; possible D gene TRBD1, 5 bases. Germline assignment: CDR1 SEHNR and CDR2 FQNEAQ (reference sequence). Trimming took off 4 bases at V and 6 bases at J, with 10 bases between the two ends. CDR3 length equals 13 residues. Written as DNA, the CDR3 is TGTGCCAGCAGCTCTCAGGGCCCCAATGAGCAGTTCTTC. It codes for CASSSQGPNEQFF.

The J gene is TRBJ2-7, the V gene TRBV12-3 or TRBV12-4; D gene uncertain. With 5 bases removed from V and 4 bases from J, the gap between germline ends came to 9 bases. The CDR3 length is 12 residues. CDR3 protein: CASSPDRYEQYF. The CDR3 coding sequence is TGTGCCAGCAGTCCGGACCGGTACGAGCAGTACTTC.

V gene TRBV7-2 combines with J gene TRBJ2-7, with D possibly being TRBD1 (5 bases). The germline V gene has CDR1 SGHTA and CDR2 FQGNSA. The V gene lost 7 bases and the J gene lost 5 bases, with 12 bases spanning the gap. The CDR3 is 12 residues long. CDR3 bases: TGTGCCAGCATCCTCCTAGGGGACGAGCAGTACTTC. Amino acids: CASILLGDEQYF.

The chain carries TRBV30 and TRBJ1-2; D is ambiguous. The CDR3 contains 13 residues. From germline, CDR1 is GTSNPN and CDR2 SVGIG (reference sequence). V lost 7 bases to trimming and J lost 9 bases, with 21 bases between them. CDR3 nucleotide sequence: TGTGCCTCCTTACCAAACCCTGATGGGAGCTACACCTTC. Translated: CASLPNPDGSYTF.